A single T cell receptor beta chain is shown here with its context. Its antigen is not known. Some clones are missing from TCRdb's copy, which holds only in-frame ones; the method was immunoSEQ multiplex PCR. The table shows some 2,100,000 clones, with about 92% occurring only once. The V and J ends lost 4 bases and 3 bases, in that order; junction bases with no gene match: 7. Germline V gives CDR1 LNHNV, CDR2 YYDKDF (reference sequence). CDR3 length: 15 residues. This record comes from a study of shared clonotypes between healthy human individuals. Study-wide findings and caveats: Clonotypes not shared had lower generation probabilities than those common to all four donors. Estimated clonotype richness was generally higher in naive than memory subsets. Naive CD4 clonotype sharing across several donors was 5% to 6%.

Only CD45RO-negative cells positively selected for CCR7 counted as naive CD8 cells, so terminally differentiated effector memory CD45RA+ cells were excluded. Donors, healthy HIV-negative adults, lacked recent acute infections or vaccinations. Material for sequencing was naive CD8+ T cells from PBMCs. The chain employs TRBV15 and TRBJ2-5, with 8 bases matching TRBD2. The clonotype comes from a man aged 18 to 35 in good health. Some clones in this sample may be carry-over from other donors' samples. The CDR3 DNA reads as TGTGCCACCAGCATTGGGGCGGGAGGTGAAGAGACCCAGTACTTC. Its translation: CATSIGAGGEETQYF.